This T cell receptor (beta chain) derives from a study of T cells after yellow fever vaccination. This CDR3 is 13 amino acids long. V lost 4 bases to trimming and J lost 6 bases; unmatched junction nucleotides: 3. Germline V gene lookup returns CDR1 LGHNA and CDR2 YSLEER. General observations from the study: Subsequent booster samples again held most clones from primary vaccination (around 96% CD4, 85% to 90% CD8). The secondary response peaked faster, at day 5 versus 15, but was weaker. Researchers noted that a small share of clonotypes showed up in both CD4 and CD8 compartments. Sorted repertoires could include abundant contaminating clonotypes from bulk cells.

This clonotype was detected ten times or more. What it binds is unknown. TCRdb processed the 5' RACE reads anew with MiXCR; each CDR3 protein has one entry. The table has approximately 510,000 distinct CDR3 sequences, 21% seen once. The sequence derives from a man in his late teens or twenties who received the YFV17D yellow fever vaccine. This material consisted of PBMCs, taken roughly 23 days after the first yellow fever vaccination. This chain connects TRBV4-3 to TRBJ1-5; 7 bases agree with TRBD1. The CDR3 reads CASSPTGIQPQHF. The CDR3 DNA reads TGCGCCAGCAGCCCGACAGGGATTCAGCCCCAGCATTTT.